A single sample gave rise to the 22 T cell receptor beta chains below, sequenced in a study of T-cell reconstitution after alpha-beta-depleted transplantation in children. The TCRbeta library incorporated unique molecular identifiers. TCRdb used MiXCR to reprocess the PCR reads, holding one entry per CDR3 protein. The sample comprises some 440,000 distinct CDR3 sequences, roughly 15% of which are singletons, and roughly 29% rests with the top ten. The input for sequencing was PBMCs, mostly from graft donor cells, taken 360 days after TCRalphabeta/CD19-depleted stem cell transplant. The receptor set was obtained from a boy in the first two years of life who had a stem cell transplant for Wiskott-Aldrich syndrome, so the T cells may come from the graft donor.

This clonotype was seen a few times. The chain employs TRBV4-1 and TRBJ2-7; tentatively, D is TRBD2 (5 bases). Germline assignment: CDR1 MGHRA and CDR2 YSYEKL. There are 16 residues in the CDR3. The V end lost 4 bases, the J end lost 0 bases, and 16 bases lay between the germline ends. Here the CDR3 reads CASSPLKGGSSYEQYF. CDR3 DNA: TGCGCCAGCAGCCCCTTAAAAGGTGGGAGCTCCTACGAGCAGTACTTC.

This clonotype was picked up a small number of times. The genes are TRBV6-2 or TRBV6-3 and TRBJ2-1; 8 positions agree with TRBD2. Germline assignment: CDR1 MNHEY and CDR2 SVGEGT. This CDR3 has 18 amino acids. J lost 15 bases, V lost 7 bases, and 29 bases had no gene match. The CDR3 nucleotides are TGTGCCAGCACCCCTTTTTTTTTGCGGGAGGCCCAGGTCGCGGGTCGGTTCTTC. It specifies CASTPFFLREAQVAGRFF.

In this sample, this clonotype turned up a few times. The chain employs TRBV5-1 and TRBJ1-2; TRBD1 aligns across 8 bases. Looked up from germline, CDR1 is SGHRS and CDR2 is YFSETQ. The V and J ends lost 4 bases and 8 bases, in that order; junction bases with no gene match: 10. The CDR3 length is 14 residues. For the CDR3, the DNA is TGCGCCAGCAGCGCGGGAGCGACAGGGGCCGGCTACACCTTC. This gives the protein CASSAGATGAGYTF. The full variable domain, completed using reference TRBV5-1 and TRBJ1-2, is KAGVTQTPRYLIKTRGQQVTLSCSPISGHRSVSWYQQTPGQGLQFLFEYFSETQRNKGNFPGRFSGRQFSNSRSEMNVSTLELGDSALYLCASSAGATGAGYTFGSGTRLTVV.

This chain links TRBV11-2 with TRBJ2-5; D gene ambiguous. This CDR3 spans 13 amino acids. Per germline, CDR1 SGHAT and CDR2 FQNNGV. The V gene lost 5 bases and the J gene lost 0 bases, with 7 bases spanning the gap. The CDR3 nucleotides read TGTGCCAGCAGCAAAGGGTACCAAGAGACCCAGTACTTC. Its protein product is CASSKGYQETQYF.

The sample holds a few counts of this clonotype. The rearrangement uses TRBV7-9 and TRBJ2-2; D is undetermined. The CDR3 runs 14 residues. The V end was cut by 5 bases, the J end by 5 bases, with 12 bases between. Germline values: CDR1 SEHNR, CDR2 FQNEAQ (reference sequence). The CDR3 DNA reads TGTGCCAGCAGCCCCCTGGTTGGGACCGGGGAGCTGTTTTTT. As protein: CASSPLVGTGELFF.

This rearrangement joins TRBV7-8 to TRBJ2-7; possible D gene TRBD1, 5 bases. The CDR3 has 14 amino acids. V was shortened by 1 base and J by 9 bases, with 16 bases between the two germline ends. Germline V lookup: CDR1 SGHVS, CDR2 FQNEAQ. As DNA, the CDR3 is TGTGCCAGCAGCTTAGGTTCTGGGAAGGGGCGGCAGTACTTC. Protein: CASSLGSGKGRQYF.

The V and J genes are TRBV7-2 and TRBJ2-7; 11 bases map to TRBD2. The germline CDR1 and CDR2 sequences are SGHTA and FQGNSA. The CDR3 spans 17 residues. V lost 3 bases and J lost 1; bases outside the gene matches: 8. In DNA form, the CDR3 reads TGTGCCAGCAGCTTTAAGCCAACTAGCGGGAGTTCCTACGAGCAGTACTTC. It codes for CASSFKPTSGSSYEQYF. Full variable domain (rest looked up from reference TRBV7-2 and TRBJ2-7): GAGVSQSPSNKVTEKGKDVELRCDPISGHTALYWYRQSLGQGLEFLIYFQGNSAPDKSGLPSDRFSAERTGGSVSTLTIQRTQQEDSAVYLCASSFKPTSGSSYEQYFGPGTRLTVT.

The chain links TRBV12-3 or TRBV12-4 to TRBJ2-1; D not certain. There are 16 residues in the CDR3. Trimming removed 2 bases from V and 2 bases from J, with 13 bases in between. The CDR3 protein is CASSLYQDVPYNEQFF. CDR3 in DNA: TGTGCCAGCAGTTTATACCAGGATGTTCCCTACAATGAGCAGTTCTTC.

This chain links TRBV10-3 with TRBJ2-7, with D possibly being TRBD1 (6 bases). Trimming removed 3 bases at V and 2 bases at J, with 17 bases between. The CDR3 covers 16 residues. Germline V gene lookup returns CDR1 ENHRY and CDR2 SYGVKD. DNA of the CDR3: TGTGCCATCAGTGATAAAGGTAACAGGGTGACCTACGAGCAGTACTTC. Encoded protein: CAISDKGNRVTYEQYF.

This clonotype was counted ten times or more. The J gene is TRBJ2-7, the V gene TRBV7-2, with a weak D call TRBD1 (5 bases). Trimming removed 2 bases at V and 0 bases at J, with 14 bases between. The CDR3 extends over 16 amino acids. Germline V gives CDR1 SGHTA, CDR2 FQGNSA. The CDR3 coding sequence is TGTGCCAGCAGCTTACAGGGTAGTAAGCTCTCCTACGAGCAGTACTTC. Residues: CASSLQGSKLSYEQYF.

This clonotype was observed a few times. The chain links TRBV19 to TRBJ2-2; D perhaps matches TRBD1 (5 bases). V gave up 3 bases and J gave up 5 bases, with 7 bases separating them. Germline V gene sequence: CDR1 LNHDA, CDR2 SQIVND (reference sequence). CDR3 length: 13 residues. The CDR3 region has the DNA TGTGCCAGTAGTATGGCAGGGACCGGGGAGCTGTTTTTT. Its protein product is CASSMAGTGELFF.

This clonotype was counted a few times. The chain employs TRBV5-1 and TRBJ2-7; no definite D call. V shed 0 bases and J shed 9 bases, with 13 bases lying between them. The CDR3 length is 13 residues. Germline lookup yields CDR1 SGHRS and CDR2 YFSETQ. CDR3 amino acids: CASSLEGAERQYF. The CDR3 region has the DNA TGCGCCAGCAGCTTGGAGGGTGCTGAGAGGCAGTACTTC.

The V gene is TRBV25-1, the J gene TRBJ2-2, with a tentative D call TRBD2 (5 bases). The germline gives CDR1 MGHDK, CDR2 SYGVNS. There are 14 residues in the CDR3. V was cut by 5 bases and J by 0 bases, with 7 bases left in between. Written as DNA, the CDR3 is TGTGCCAGCAGTCCGAGGGCGAACACCGGGGAGCTGTTTTTT. It yields the protein CASSPRANTGELFF.

This clonotype has a handful of counts. V usage is TRBV9 and J usage is TRBJ2-1; the D gene is possibly TRBD1 (5 bases). The V gene lost 4 bases and the J gene lost 9 bases, with 8 bases spanning the gap. CDR1 and CDR2 (germline): SGDLS, YYNGEE. The CDR3 is made up of 11 amino acids. The CDR3 DNA sequence: TGTGCCAGCAGCTACCAGGGTGAGCAGTTCTTC. The encoded protein is CASSYQGEQFF.

V gene TRBV6-5 combines with J gene TRBJ2-7, with D perhaps matching TRBD2 (6 bases). V was trimmed by 4 bases and J by 2 bases, leaving 15 bases between them. The germline V gene has CDR1 MNHEY and CDR2 SVGAGI. The CDR3 contains 15 residues. In nucleotides, the CDR3 is TGTGCCAGCAGTTTAGGACGCGGACTAACCTACGAGCAGTACTTC. This encodes CASSLGRGLTYEQYF.

This clonotype was found a few times. The chain uses TRBV6-5 and TRBJ1-5, with D uncertain. Trimming stripped 2 bases from V and 7 bases from J, with 12 bases between. This CDR3 spans 14 amino acids. Germline lookup yields CDR1 MNHEY and CDR2 SVGAGI. The CDR3 sequence: CASSYDPGSQPQHF. CDR3 DNA: TGTGCCAGCAGTTACGATCCCGGGAGCCAGCCCCAGCATTTT.

This clonotype has more than one count but fewer than ten. CDR3 amino acids: CAISEIERETQYF. CDR3 bases: TGTGCCATCAGTGAAATCGAAAGAGAGACCCAGTACTTC. This rearrangement joins TRBV10-3 to TRBJ2-5; no definite D call. Germline loops: CDR1 ENHRY, CDR2 SYGVKD. The V end lost 3 bases, the J end lost 4 bases, and 9 bases lay between the germline ends. The CDR3 is 13 amino acids.

This sequence joins TRBV24-1 and TRBJ2-5, with 10 bases that match TRBD2. Germline lookup yields CDR1 KGHDR and CDR2 SFDVKD. J gave up 2 bases and V 3 bases, and 5 bases lay outside the gene matches. The CDR3 extends over 16 amino acids. The CDR3 DNA sequence: TGTGCCACCAGTGATCGTCTAGCGGGGGCACAAGAGACCCAGTACTTC. Its protein is CATSDRLAGAQETQYF.

This clonotype has ten or more counts. Sequence at one end of the junction differs from germline and may be a read error. The chain joins TRBV5-1 to TRBJ2-1; D is possibly TRBD2 (5 bases). Per germline, CDR1 SGHRS and CDR2 YFSETQ. There are 13 residues in the CDR3. CDR3 protein: CASSLGLNNEQFF. The CDR3 DNA reads TGTGCCAGCAGCTTAGGACTGAACAATGAGCAGTTCTTC.

The rearrangement joins TRBV21-1 to TRBJ1-1; TRBD1 is taken as the D call from the table, unchecked against the DNA. TRBV21-1 counts as a pseudogene. The CDR3 is 16 residues long. The CDR3 region is CASSKGNRGVNTEAFF. Here the CDR3 DNA reads TGTGCCAGCAGCAAAGGTAACAGGGGGGTGAACACTGAAGCTTTCTTT.

This clonotype was found a few times. The V gene is TRBV24-1, the J gene TRBJ2-7, with D perhaps TRBD1 (7 bases). With 7 bases removed from V and 5 bases from J, the gap between germline ends came to 23 bases. Germline-derived CDR1 and CDR2 are KGHDR and SFDVKD. The CDR3 consists of 16 residues. The CDR3 DNA reads TGTGCCACCAGCATGAGGAGGGGGCGTGGGACCCACGAGCAGTACTTC. Its protein product is CATSMRRGRGTHEQYF.

The table lists this clonotype with a few counts. The chain uses TRBV18 and TRBJ2-7; TRBD2 matches 8 bases. The CDR3 is made up of 15 amino acids. Germline-derived CDR1 and CDR2 are KGHSH and LQKENI. V gave up 2 bases and J gave up 5 bases; unmatched junction bases: 8. In DNA form, the CDR3 reads TGTGCCAGCTCACCAACGGGGCTAGCGGGTGACGAGCAGTACTTC. As protein: CASSPTGLAGDEQYF.